A single sample is the source of the 31 T cell receptor beta chains below, sequenced in a study of cytomegalovirus exposure and HLA in healthy donors. Both 60 Vbeta primers and 13 Jbeta primers went into the PCR. Profiled with immunoSEQ multiplex PCR; TCRdb holds only in-frame clones, not every one. The sample holds more than 100,000 clones, less than 20% seen once. The sequenced sample consisted of PBMCs. The source is a woman between 18 and 29 years old in good health and CMV-seronegative.

In its sample, this clone was seen once. The V and J genes are TRBV7-9 and TRBJ1-4; D unclear. The germline V gene has CDR1 SEHNR and CDR2 FQNEAQ (reference sequence). The CDR3 is made up of 14 amino acids. V was clipped by 0 bases and J by 7 bases, with 9 bases between them. DNA of the CDR3: TGTGCCAGCAGCTTAGCGGGCGCCGGTGAAAAACTGTTTTTT. Amino acid sequence: CASSLAGAGEKLFF.

V is TRBV27 and J is TRBJ2-7; weak D call: TRBD2 (6 bases). The length of the CDR3 is 13 residues. Deletions cut 5 bases from V and 5 bases from J, with 13 bases between. Germline V gene sequence: CDR1 MNHEY, CDR2 SMNVEV (reference sequence). The CDR3 DNA sequence: TGTGCCAGCAGTACGACTAGTTACCACGAGCAGTACTTC. Protein product: CASSTTSYHEQYF.

The sample holds a few counts of this clone. The chain employs TRBV6-5 and TRBJ1-1, with a weak D call TRBD1 (6 bases). This CDR3 comprises 12 residues. Germline V gives CDR1 MNHEY, CDR2 SVGAGI. The chain's CDR3 is CVRGGSNTEAFF. In DNA, the CDR3 is TGTGTGAGGGGGGGCTCGAACACTGAAGCTTTCTTT.

CDR3 DNA sequence: TGCGCCAGCAGCTTGGCCGTCGGCAGGGGAGAGACCCAGTACTTC. This sequence encodes CASSLAVGRGETQYF. The V call is TRBV5-1, the J call TRBJ2-5, with D tentatively TRBD1 (6 bases). Per germline, CDR1 SGHRS and CDR2 YFSETQ. The CDR3 covers 15 residues. V lost 0 bases and J 4 bases, leaving 13 bases between the germline ends.

The chain has TRBV5-1 and TRBJ1-1; TRBD1 aligns across 8 bases. V shed 4 bases and J 7 bases; nucleotides not matched to a gene: 9. Germline loops: CDR1 SGHRS, CDR2 YFSETQ. CDR3 size: 14 residues. CDR3 in amino acids: CASSARQGSGEAFF. The CDR3 DNA is TGCGCCAGCAGCGCTAGACAGGGGAGCGGTGAAGCTTTCTTT.

The V call is TRBV7-2, the J call TRBJ1-2; D uncertain. The V gene's germline CDR1 is SGHTA and CDR2 FQGNSA. Trimming took 2 bases from V and 6 from J, leaving 10 bases between them. The length of the CDR3 is 13 residues. The DNA for the CDR3 is TGTGCCAGCAGCTTATCCCCGGCGGATGGCTACACCTTC. Translating gives CASSLSPADGYTF.

The V gene is TRBV5-4, the J gene TRBJ2-3, with 9 bases identical to TRBD2. Germline loops: CDR1 SGHNT, CDR2 YYREEE (reference sequence). With V trimmed by 0 bases and J by 5 bases, 4 bases remained unmatched. CDR3 length: 15 amino acids. The CDR3 is CASSLEQRGVDTQYF. DNA of the CDR3: TGTGCCAGCAGCTTGGAACAGCGGGGGGTAGATACGCAGTATTTT.

The sample holds a few counts of this clone. This CDR3 reads CASSSDSQNTGELFF. In DNA form, the CDR3 reads TGTGCCAGCAGCTCCGACAGCCAGAACACCGGGGAGCTGTTTTTT. This chain connects TRBV11-3 to TRBJ2-2, with a weak D call TRBD1 (5 bases). In germline, CDR1 is SGHNT, CDR2 YENEEA. The CDR3 totals 15 residues. V was pared by 4 bases and J by 1 base, with 10 bases between.

J is TRBJ1-2 and V is TRBV4-1; D call uncertain. Looked up from germline, CDR1 is MGHRA and CDR2 is YSYEKL. Trimming left V 0 bases short and J 8 bases short, with 16 bases between. The CDR3 consists of 15 residues. CDR3 protein: CASSQEEGPNEGYTF. The CDR3 DNA follows: TGCGCCAGCAGCCAAGAGGAGGGTCCCAATGAAGGCTACACCTTC.

A few counts support this clone. V and J are TRBV4-2 and TRBJ2-3; 12 bases map to TRBD2. CDR1 is LGHNA, CDR2 YNFKEQ, per germline. J gave up 2 bases and V 5 bases, and 5 bases lay outside the gene matches. The CDR3 has 16 amino acids. In DNA form, the CDR3 reads TGTGCCAGCAGCAGGACTAGCGGGGTACCCACAGATACGCAGTATTTT. It encodes CASSRTSGVPTDTQYF.

The CDR3 sequence: CASSQNRRGNGYTF. As DNA, the CDR3 is TGTGCCAGCAGCCAGAATCGCCGGGGGAATGGCTACACCTTC. The chain has TRBV4-2 and TRBJ1-2; a possible D gene is TRBD1 (5 bases). This CDR3 spans 14 amino acids. The germline V gene encodes CDR1 LGHNA and CDR2 YNFKEQ. Deletions cut 3 bases from V and 6 bases from J, with 14 bases between.

This clone has only a few counts. The gene calls are TRBV5-1 and TRBJ2-5, with TRBD2 identical over 7 bases. The ends lost 4 bases at V and 5 bases at J; junction bases unmatched: 8. This CDR3 is built from 14 residues. CDR1 is SGHRS, CDR2 YFSETQ, per germline. DNA for the CDR3: TGCGCCAGCAGCGCCTGGGGGGGAGTGGAGACCCAGTACTTC. It yields the protein CASSAWGGVETQYF.

The CDR3 coding sequence is TGTGCCTGGAGTCGCAGCGGGGGCTGGGTCGAGCAGTTCTTC. It encodes CAWSRSGGWVEQFF. The rearrangement links TRBV30 to TRBJ2-1, with 8 positions matching TRBD2. Trimming cost V 2 bases and J 10 bases; bases outside gene matches: 10. The CDR3 spans 14 residues. The germline CDR1 and CDR2 sequences are GTSNPN and SVGIG (reference sequence).

The V gene is TRBV11-3, the J gene TRBJ1-2; the D gene is possibly TRBD1 (6 bases). V was shortened by 0 bases and J by 3 bases, with 23 bases between the two germline ends. This CDR3 comprises 19 residues. CDR1 is SGHNT, CDR2 YENEEA, per germline. The CDR3 nucleotides are TGTGCCAGCAGCTTAGATAAACGTCCTCCAGGGGTAGGGCACTATGGCTACACCTTC. Its translation: CASSLDKRPPGVGHYGYTF.

This clone was observed a handful of times. The chain employs TRBV28 and TRBJ1-5, with D uncertain. CDR3 length equals 14 residues. Looked up from germline, CDR1 is MDHEN and CDR2 is SYDVKM. Deletions cut 3 bases from V and 3 bases from J, with 9 bases between. Here the CDR3 DNA reads TGTGCCAGCAGTTTCACGGGGTTCAATCAGCCCCAGCATTTT. Residues: CASSFTGFNQPQHF.

The chain links TRBV5-4 to TRBJ2-7; 8 bases line up with TRBD2. Germline loops: CDR1 SGHNT, CDR2 YYREEE (reference sequence). V trimming: 2 bases; J trimming: 5 bases; junction bases outside the gene matches: 9. The CDR3 is made up of 15 amino acids. CDR3: CASSLWDRGGNEQYF. The CDR3 nucleotides are TGTGCCAGCAGCTTATGGGACCGGGGGGGGAACGAGCAGTACTTC.

The V gene is TRBV14, the J gene TRBJ1-5; D unclear. This CDR3 is built from 13 residues. V was shortened by 4 bases and J by 4 bases, with 8 bases between the two germline ends. Per the germline V gene, CDR1 is SGHDN and CDR2 is FVKESK. The CDR3 DNA reads TGTGCCAGCAGCCTAGCGGGAAATCAGCCCCAGCATTTT. Protein product: CASSLAGNQPQHF.

The chain employs TRBV7-7 and TRBJ2-2, with D maybe TRBD2 (6 bases). V was cut by 3 bases and J by 6 bases, with 17 bases left in between. This CDR3 spans 16 amino acids. Per germline, CDR1 SSHAT and CDR2 FNYEAQ (reference sequence). CDR3 loop: CASSLDLGAGPGELFF. The CDR3 region has the DNA TGTGCCAGCAGCTTGGACTTGGGAGCGGGTCCCGGGGAGCTGTTTTTT.

This sequence joins TRBV19 and TRBJ2-3; 9 positions match TRBD2. CDR3 size: 18 residues. The trim removed 4 bases at V and 6 bases at J, leaving 17 bases unmatched. Per the germline V gene, CDR1 is LNHDA and CDR2 is SQIVND (reference sequence). The DNA of the CDR3 is TGTGCCAGTAGTACCCCCGCCGGGAGCGGGAGGTACCTCGATACGCAGTATTTT. Its translation is CASSTPAGSGRYLDTQYF.

The gene calls are TRBV2 and TRBJ2-7; 10 bases line up with TRBD2. CDR3 length equals 14 residues. The junction had 7 bases not matched to a gene; V was cut back by 7 bases and J by 4 bases. The germline gives CDR1 SNHLY, CDR2 FYNNEI. DNA for the CDR3: TGTGCCAGCAACATAGCGGGGGGCCCTTACGAGCAGTACTTC. Translated: CASNIAGGPYEQYF.

The chain recombines TRBV6-4 with TRBJ2-5, with TRBD2 matching 8 bases. CDR3 length: 15 amino acids. V was pared by 4 bases and J by 1 base, with 5 bases of the junction left unmatched. CDR1 is MRHNA and CDR2 is SNTAGT in the germline V gene. CDR3 nucleotide sequence: TGTGCCAGCAGTGTGATAGCGGGGACCCAAGAGACCCAGTACTTC. Protein sequence: CASSVIAGTQETQYF.

The CDR3 loop reads CASRTATPNTEAFF. CDR3 bases: TGTGCCAGCAGGACAGCCACCCCGAACACTGAAGCTTTCTTT. The chain is built from TRBV28 and TRBJ1-1, with D maybe TRBD1 (5 bases). Germline CDR1 is MDHEN and CDR2 is SYDVKM. V lost 6 bases to trimming and J lost 1 base, with 12 bases between them. This CDR3 contains 14 residues.

This chain connects TRBV7-9 to TRBJ2-1; perhaps TRBD1 as D (6 bases). Germline assignment: CDR1 SEHNR and CDR2 FQNEAQ (reference sequence). The CDR3 sequence is 14 residues long. V was trimmed by 5 bases and J by 0 bases, leaving 8 bases between them. The CDR3 reads CASSRDNSYNEQFF. The CDR3 DNA sequence: TGTGCCAGCAGCAGGGACAACTCCTACAATGAGCAGTTCTTC.

The gene calls are TRBV6-5 and TRBJ1-1; maybe TRBD1 (6 bases). CDR1 and CDR2 (germline): MNHEY, SVGAGI. This CDR3 spans 15 amino acids. Trimming cost V 2 bases and J 4 bases, with 14 bases left between them. The CDR3 nucleotides read TGTGCCAGCAGTTACAACCTCGGGGGGGCCACTGAAGCTTTCTTT. Residues: CASSYNLGGATEAFF.

V gene TRBV2 combines with J gene TRBJ1-5; 8 bases fit TRBD1. CDR1 is SNHLY, CDR2 FYNNEI, per germline. Germline trimming cut 6 bases from V and 0 bases from J; bases unmatched to any gene: 7. CDR3 length: 16 residues. CDR3 residues: CASRTGGFNSNQPQHF. The CDR3 DNA follows: TGTGCCAGCAGAACAGGGGGATTCAATAGCAATCAGCCCCAGCATTTT.

Only a few counts were recorded for this clone. The chain employs TRBV4-3 and TRBJ2-6; D perhaps matches TRBD2 (5 bases). V was cut by 1 base and J by 3 bases, with 7 bases left in between. This CDR3 contains 15 residues. CDR1 LGHNA and CDR2 YSLEER come from the germline V gene. CDR3 in amino acids: CASSQVGGGANVLTF. The CDR3 DNA reads TGCGCCAGCAGCCAAGTTGGAGGTGGGGCCAACGTCCTGACTTTC.

This clone occurred a few times. In DNA form, the CDR3 reads TGTGCCAGCAGGGTACAGGGGGCAGGAGGCTACACCTTC. Residues: CASRVQGAGGYTF. V usage is TRBV6-5 and J usage is TRBJ1-2, with 9 bases that match TRBD1. The trim removed 6 bases at V and 8 bases at J, leaving 7 bases unmatched. There are 13 residues in the CDR3. Germline V gene data show CDR1 as MNHEY and CDR2 as SVGAGI.

The J gene is TRBJ1-1, the V gene TRBV11-3; D is uncertain. The germline V and J ends were trimmed by 5 bases and 1 base, with 8 bases remaining between them. Germline V gene sequence: CDR1 SGHNT, CDR2 YENEEA. This CDR3 contains 13 residues. CDR3 sequence: CASSLTPNTEAFF. As DNA, the CDR3 is TGTGCCAGCAGCCTAACCCCGAACACTGAAGCTTTCTTT.

The chain is built from TRBV19 and TRBJ1-2, with 7 nucleotides matching TRBD1. After removal of 7 bases from V and 0 bases from J, the junction contained 5 bases not matched to a gene. The CDR3 consists of 14 residues. The germline V gene has CDR1 LNHDA and CDR2 SQIVND (reference sequence). The CDR3 DNA follows: TGTGCCAGTACCAGGGACAGCACTAACTATGGCTACACCTTC. This gives the protein CASTRDSTNYGYTF.

The chain has TRBV7-9 and TRBJ1-4; TRBD1 aligns across 10 bases. V lost 4 bases to trimming and J lost 0 bases; unmatched junction nucleotides: 8. The CDR3 runs 18 residues. Germline V lookup: CDR1 SEHNR, CDR2 FQNEAQ (reference sequence). As DNA, the CDR3 is TGTGCCAGCAGCTCTTCGACAGGGGGCCCCGCAACTAATGAAAAACTGTTTTTT. This gives the protein CASSSSTGGPATNEKLFF.

This clone was observed a few times. CDR3 DNA: TGTGCCAGCAGTTTCCTTGGACTAGCCGGGGAGCTGTTTTTT. Encoded protein: CASSFLGLAGELFF. J is TRBJ2-2 and V is TRBV6-5; 7 nucleotides align to TRBD2. The J segment lost 6 bases and the V segment lost 4 bases, leaving 5 bases of the junction unmatched. CDR1 is MNHEY and CDR2 is SVGAGI in the germline V gene. This CDR3 is built from 14 residues.